The 29 T cell receptor beta chains reported below all come from one sample, sequenced in a study of CD8 T cells in ankylosing spondylitis. TCRdb passed the 5' RACE reads through MiXCR, listing each CDR3 protein once. Among some 150,000 distinct CDR3 sequences listed, roughly 11% were seen once. The specimen sequenced was blood, either unsorted or a sorted T cell fraction (not recorded which). These receptors were collected from a female donor with ankylosing spondylitis or in good health (not recorded which).

Remarks on this clonotype: A much larger clone is a single base away; this may be a read error. The chain is built from TRBV5-5 and TRBJ2-5; weak D call: TRBD1 (6 bases). CDR3 size: 14 residues. From germline, CDR1 is SGHKS and CDR2 YYEKEE (reference sequence). CDR3 region: CASSLGQESSAQHF. CDR3 nucleotides: TGTGCCAGCAGCTTGGGACAGGAGTCGTCGGCCCAGCACTTC.

The table lists this clonotype with many counts. The chain carries TRBV12-3 or TRBV12-4 and TRBJ2-1; D gene uncertain. Trimming shortened V by 1 base and J by 2 bases, and 15 bases separated the two germline ends. This CDR3 is built from 17 residues. CDR3 sequence: CASSLVRPPGPYNEQFF. The CDR3 DNA reads TGTGCCAGCAGTTTAGTTAGACCCCCTGGCCCCTACAATGAGCAGTTCTTC.

V gene TRBV5-1 combines with J gene TRBJ1-2; D is uncertain. Germline V lookup: CDR1 SGHRS, CDR2 YFSETQ. The length of the CDR3 is 15 residues. Trimming removed 5 bases from V and 5 bases from J, with 19 bases in between. CDR3 coding DNA: TGCGCCAGCAGGGAGGGAATCAGGACTGATTATGGCTACACCTTC. The encoded protein is CASREGIRTDYGYTF. Full variable domain (outside the CDR3, taken from reference TRBV5-1 and TRBJ1-2): KAGVTQTPRYLIKTRGQQVTLSCSPISGHRSVSWYQQTPGQGLQFLFEYFSETQRNKGNFPGRFSGRQFSNSRSEMNVSTLELGDSALYLCASREGIRTDYGYTFGSGTRLTVV.

This clonotype was counted ten times or more. The rearrangement joins TRBV29-1 to TRBJ1-3; TRBD1 is a possible D gene (5 bases). There are 13 residues in the CDR3. V lost 7 bases, J lost 3 bases, and 13 bases lay in between. Germline V CDR1 and CDR2: SQVTM, ANQGSEA. The CDR3 DNA reads TGCAGCGGGGGCCAGGATTATGGAAACACCATATATTTT. It codes for CSGGQDYGNTIYF.

At least ten counts were recorded for this clonotype. The chain links TRBV11-2 to TRBJ2-7; D ambiguous. The V end was cut by 2 bases, the J end by 2 bases, with 4 bases between. CDR1 is SGHAT and CDR2 is FQNNGV in the germline V gene. The CDR3 length is 12 residues. CDR3 protein: CASSLQTYEQYF. As DNA, the CDR3 is TGTGCCAGCAGCTTACAGACCTACGAGCAGTACTTC.

This clonotype was counted at least ten times. This rearrangement joins TRBV12-3 or TRBV12-4 to TRBJ2-2; D gene unclear. The CDR3 spans 11 residues. Trimming cost V 3 bases and J 6 bases, with 2 bases left between them. This CDR3 reads CASSFPGELFF. The CDR3 DNA reads as TGTGCCAGCAGTTTTCCCGGGGAGCTGTTTTTT.

This clonotype occurred many times. This chain connects TRBV11-2 to TRBJ2-3; D is uncertain. Germline V lookup: CDR1 SGHAT, CDR2 FQNNGV. The CDR3 extends over 14 amino acids. Trimming took off 5 bases at V and 4 bases at J, with 13 bases between the two ends. The CDR3 DNA is TGTGCCAGCAGCCCCCCTAGGAGCTCAGATACGCAGTATTTT. This gives the protein CASSPPRSSDTQYF.

This clonotype was seen ten or more times. The chain employs TRBV12-3 or TRBV12-4 and TRBJ2-1; the D gene is possibly TRBD2 (7 bases). The CDR3 loop spans 18 amino acids. The germline V and J ends were trimmed by 5 bases and 7 bases, with 27 bases remaining between them. DNA for the CDR3: TGTGCCAGCAGTGCTCATGTGGGAGGGGGTTTTGGCGGTAATGAGCAGTTCTTC. Translating it yields CASSAHVGGGFGGNEQFF.

The sample holds many counts of this clonotype. The gene calls are TRBV5-1 and TRBJ2-1, with a possible D match to TRBD1 (6 bases). Trimming cost V 6 bases and J 6 bases, with 13 bases left between them. The germline V gene encodes CDR1 SGHRS and CDR2 YFSETQ. The CDR3 totals 13 residues. CDR3 DNA: TGCGCCAGCACGGTGGACAGTCCCAATGAGCAGTTCTTC. Its translation: CASTVDSPNEQFF.

The sample holds many counts of this clonotype. The rearrangement uses TRBV20-1 and TRBJ2-1, with 12 bases lining up with TRBD2. Germline V gene sequence: CDR1 DFQATT, CDR2 SNEGSKA (reference sequence). CDR3 size: 15 residues. Unmatched junction bases numbered 3, after V lost 2 bases and J lost 4 bases. The CDR3 DNA follows: TGCAGTGCTAGAAGACTAGCGGGGGATTACAATGAGCAGTTCTTC. It specifies CSARRLAGDYNEQFF.

As for this clonotype: The missing conserved phenylalanine or tryptophan at the end of this CDR3 makes a read error likely. This rearrangement joins TRBV5-1 to TRBJ2-6, with D possibly being TRBD1 (6 bases). Germline V gene sequence: CDR1 SGHRS, CDR2 YFSETQ. The CDR3 has 19 amino acids. CDR3 sequence reads: CASTLRVGYRVEGANVLTI. The CDR3 bases are TGCGCCAGCACCTTGAGGGTCGGTTACAGGGTGGAGGGGGCCAACGTCCTGACTATC.

This clonotype was observed many times. The chain employs TRBV7-2 and TRBJ1-1, with D maybe TRBD1 (6 bases). Between the trimmed V and J ends, which lost 2 bases and 4 bases, there was a span of 14 bases. The CDR3 spans 15 residues. Per the germline V gene, CDR1 is SGHTA and CDR2 is FQGNSA. CDR3 coding DNA: TGTGCCAGCAGCTTATCCAGGGGAGGGAGCACTGAAGCTTTCTTT. It codes for CASSLSRGGSTEAFF.

With regard to this clonotype: Germline and junction disagree at one end, which may indicate a read error. The chain joins TRBV7-9 to TRBJ2-1; 10 bases agree with TRBD2. There are 17 residues in the CDR3. CDR1 and CDR2 (germline): SEHNR, FQNEAQ (reference sequence). The CDR3 loop reads CASNLASSGRLYNEQFF. The CDR3, as DNA: TGTGCCAGCAACTTAGCGTCTAGCGGGAGACTCTACAATGAGCAGTTCTTC.

The chain has TRBV12-3 or TRBV12-4 and TRBJ2-5, with TRBD2 identical over 14 bases. The trim removed 5 bases at V and 4 bases at J, leaving 3 bases unmatched. The CDR3 is 15 amino acids. The CDR3 nucleotides are TGTGCCAGCAGTCGGACTAGCGGGGGGAGAGAGACCCAGTACTTC. This gives the protein CASSRTSGGRETQYF.

This clonotype was counted ten times or more. The chain links TRBV12-3 or TRBV12-4 to TRBJ1-1; 8 positions agree with TRBD1. Trimming took 6 bases from V and 9 from J; bases not matched to a gene: 3. CDR3 length equals 11 residues. CDR3 amino acids: CASSRQGKAFF. The CDR3 DNA is TGTGCCAGCAGCAGACAGGGGAAAGCTTTCTTT.

In this sample, this clonotype turned up many times. The chain couples TRBV29-1 to TRBJ1-2; D remains ambiguous. The germline CDR1 and CDR2 sequences are SQVTM and ANQGSEA. V was cut by 1 base and J by 4 bases, with 7 bases left in between. The CDR3 totals 12 residues. CDR3 protein: CSVEVGFYGYTF. The CDR3 DNA follows: TGCAGCGTTGAAGTAGGGTTCTATGGCTACACCTTC.

The chain recombines TRBV2 with TRBJ1-5; D gene uncertain. This CDR3 comprises 15 residues. Trimming left V 2 bases short and J 2 bases short, with 10 bases between. Germline assignment: CDR1 SNHLY and CDR2 FYNNEI. CDR3 sequence reads: CASSENQRGNQPQHF. The CDR3 DNA follows: TGTGCCAGCAGTGAAAATCAACGGGGCAATCAGCCCCAGCATTTT.

The J gene is TRBJ2-1, the V gene TRBV6-6; 7 bases fit TRBD2. Germline assignment: CDR1 MNHNY and CDR2 SVGAGI (reference sequence). The CDR3 spans 12 residues. After removal of 6 bases from V and 10 bases from J, the junction contained 6 bases not matched to a gene. The CDR3 loop reads CASSQAGVEQFF. The CDR3 DNA reads TGTGCCAGCAGCCAGGCGGGGGTCGAGCAGTTCTTC.

This clonotype was seen ten or more times. The CDR3 nucleotides are TGTGCCAGCAGCCAACCGCGGGACTTCTTCCACGAGCAGTACTTC. As protein: CASSQPRDFFHEQYF. The chain joins TRBV4-2 to TRBJ2-7; TRBD2 might be the D (6 bases). V was clipped by 2 bases and J by 5 bases, with 16 bases between them. The CDR3 contains 15 residues. Per germline, CDR1 LGHNA and CDR2 YNFKEQ.

This clonotype has only a few counts. CDR3 DNA: TGTGCCAGCAGCCCGAACCAGGACGGAGCCAAAAACATTCAGTACTTC. Protein product: CASSPNQDGAKNIQYF. The chain joins TRBV14 to TRBJ2-4; no definite D call. This CDR3 is 16 amino acids long. CDR1 SGHDN and CDR2 FVKESK come from the germline V gene. V lost 4 bases, J lost 0 bases, and 13 bases lay in between. The whole variable domain, filled in from reference TRBV14 and TRBJ2-4, reads EAGVTQFPSHSVIEKGQTVTLRCDPISGHDNLYWYRRVMGKEIKFLLHFVKESKQDESGMPNNRFLAERTGGTYSTLKVQPAELEDSGVYFCASSPNQDGAKNIQYFGAGTRLSVL.

This clonotype showed up many times. The chain's CDR3 is CASSTPGQAHYGYTF. In nucleotides, the CDR3 is TGTGCCAGCAGTACTCCGGGACAGGCACACTATGGCTACACCTTC. The J gene is TRBJ1-2, the V gene TRBV12-3 or TRBV12-4, with TRBD1 matching over 8 bases. V gave up 5 bases and J gave up 3 bases; unmatched junction bases: 8. The CDR3 covers 15 residues.

This clonotype was picked up many times. V is TRBV20-1 and J is TRBJ2-2; D unclear. CDR3 length: 13 residues. Germline assignment: CDR1 DFQATT and CDR2 SNEGSKA (reference sequence). The V and J ends lost 4 bases and 2 bases respectively, with 8 bases between them. The CDR3 coding sequence is TGCAGTGCTATCTCTACTAACACCGGGGAGCTGTTTTTT. It codes for CSAISTNTGELFF.

This clonotype appeared many times. The chain employs TRBV24-1 and TRBJ2-7, with TRBD1 matching 7 bases. Germline V CDR1 and CDR2: KGHDR, SFDVKD. Unmatched junction bases numbered 9, after V lost 9 bases and J lost 5 bases. CDR3 length equals 13 residues. CDR3 in amino acids: CATGQGVGHEQYF. CDR3 nucleotides: TGTGCCACCGGTCAGGGGGTTGGCCACGAGCAGTACTTC.

This clonotype was seen at least ten times. The CDR3 DNA sequence: TGCGCCAGCAGCTTGGGTGCGACTAGCGGGGTCACAGATACGCAGTATTTT. Encoded protein: CASSLGATSGVTDTQYF. This rearrangement joins TRBV5-1 to TRBJ2-3; the match to TRBD2 covers 11 bases. This CDR3 spans 17 amino acids. CDR1 SGHRS and CDR2 YFSETQ come from the germline V gene. The ends lost 0 bases at V and 2 bases at J; junction bases unmatched: 5.

This clonotype was seen at least ten times. The chain combines TRBV19 with TRBJ1-6; D is uncertain. Germline V lookup: CDR1 LNHDA, CDR2 SQIVND (reference sequence). The CDR3 has 17 amino acids. Trimming stripped 4 bases from V and 0 bases from J, with 13 bases between. The CDR3, as DNA: TGTGCCAGTAGTACCTACCTAACGAGCTCCTATAATTCACCCCTCCACTTT. Its translation: CASSTYLTSSYNSPLHF.

There are many counts of this clonotype. This CDR3 is CSVDRGIRYEQYF. In DNA form, the CDR3 reads TGCAGCGTTGACAGGGGTATTCGGTACGAGCAGTACTTC. J is TRBJ2-7 and V is TRBV29-1; tentatively, D is TRBD1 (6 bases). The germline V gene encodes CDR1 SQVTM and CDR2 ANQGSEA. The CDR3 contains 13 residues. Trimming removed 3 bases from V and 4 bases from J, with 13 bases in between.

DNA of the CDR3: TGTGCCAGCACCTGGGGGGGCAGAGGGAATCAGCCCCAGCATTTT. The encoded protein is CASTWGGRGNQPQHF. The rearrangement uses TRBV28 and TRBJ1-5; maybe TRBD1 (6 bases). Trimming took 7 bases from V and 4 from J, leaving 17 bases between them. The CDR3 covers 15 residues. Germline CDR1 MDHEN, CDR2 SYDVKM.

This clonotype has only a few counts. CDR3 DNA: TGCGCCAGCAGCCAAGATATCCAGGACAGGGGGCGGCTGAACACTGAAGCTTTCTTT. This gives the protein CASSQDIQDRGRLNTEAFF. V usage is TRBV4-1 and J usage is TRBJ1-1; TRBD1 matches 11 bases. The CDR3 runs 19 residues. V was clipped by 0 bases and J by 0 bases; unmatched bases: 9. Germline lookup yields CDR1 MGHRA and CDR2 YSYEKL.

This clonotype was counted ten times or more. The rearrangement links TRBV7-9 to TRBJ1-5; 8 nucleotides match TRBD1. Trimming at V came to 5 bases and at J to 7 bases, leaving 7 bases not matched to a gene. Germline loops: CDR1 SEHNR, CDR2 FQNEAQ (reference sequence). This CDR3 is built from 14 residues. The CDR3 DNA reads TGTGCCAGCAGCCCGCAGGGGGCTTCCCAGCCCCAGCATTTT. Protein: CASSPQGASQPQHF. Based on the CDR3 plus reference TRBV7-9 and TRBJ1-5, the full variable domain is DTGVSQNPRHKITKRGQNVTFRCDPISEHNRLYWYRQTLGQGPEFLTYFQNEAQLEKSRLLSDRFSAERPKGSFSTLEIQRTEQGDSAMYLCASSPQGASQPQHFGDGTRLSIL.